This entry describes one T cell receptor beta chain. Its antigen is still unknown. The data belong to a study of a mutant IDH1 vaccine in newly diagnosed glioma. The overall study: In some groups vaccination began 4-6 weeks post-radiotherapy; others received it with temozolomide. Participants attended visit V12, the safety follow-up, at week 35, and then attended visit V13 at week 47.

Time point meaning: week 47, end of study. Vaccination used 300 ug of mutant IDH1 20-mer peptide per dose, with topical imiquimod. Method: immunoSEQ multiplex PCR; TCRdb's copy keeps in-frame clones and lacks some. Found here are roughly 30,000 clones, 80% to 85% of them singletons; the top ten hold around 28%. Trimming shortened V by 4 bases and J by 3 bases, and 15 bases separated the two germline ends. CDR3 length: 15 amino acids. Germline V gives CDR1 MNHEY, CDR2 SVGAGI. The chain is built from TRBV6-5 and TRBJ1-1; maybe TRBD1 (5 bases). The sequences come from PBMCs, collected from a glioma patient whose treatment included an IDH1 peptide vaccine. The sequence derives from a man aged 25 to 40 with glioma. The CDR3 sequence: CASSSIRATDTEAFF. CDR3 DNA: TGTGCCAGCAGTTCGATCAGGGCGACGGACACTGAAGCTTTCTTT.